One sample yielded the 19 T cell receptor beta chains listed below, sequenced in a study of Ad26.COV2.S vaccination and SARS-CoV-2 variants. Stated treatment: some 19 received Ad26.COV2.S at low or high dose, single or two shots; a few received placebo; per-sample allocation not given. Sampling took place 63 days after the first vaccine or placebo injection. Only in-frame clones appear in the TCRdb table, and some are missing; sequencing was by immunoSEQ multiplex PCR. The sample holds over 250,000 clones; about 90% are singletons and the top ten take about 3.6%. The input for sequencing was peripheral blood, taken in a trial of Ad26.COV2.S vaccine versus placebo. These receptors were collected from a person between 18 and 60 years old who received the Ad26.COV2.S COVID-19 vaccine or a placebo.

This chain joins TRBV27 and TRBJ1-1, with 7 bases that match TRBD1. The CDR3 totals 16 residues. Germline V CDR1 and CDR2: MNHEY, SMNVEV (reference sequence). The V segment lost 2 bases and the J segment 1 base; nucleotides outside the gene matches: 7. CDR3 protein: CASSLVATGQNTEAFF. CDR3 in DNA: TGTGCCAGCAGTTTAGTGGCGACAGGGCAGAACACTGAAGCTTTCTTT.

The chain recombines TRBV5-5 with TRBJ1-6, with TRBD1 matching 9 bases. The V gene end was trimmed by 6 bases and the J gene end by 7 bases; junction bases not matched to a gene: 8. Germline V gene data show CDR1 as SGHKS and CDR2 as YYEKEE (reference sequence). CDR3 length: 15 residues. The CDR3 here is CASTGWDRANSPLHF. CDR3 DNA: TGTGCCAGCACCGGATGGGACAGGGCAAATTCACCCCTCCACTTT.

The V and J genes are TRBV2 and TRBJ2-5, with D maybe TRBD2 (7 bases). From germline, CDR1 is SNHLY and CDR2 FYNNEI. V was trimmed by 4 bases and J by 2 bases, leaving 14 bases between them. This CDR3 comprises 15 residues. Here the CDR3 reads CASSGGGAPQETQYF. DNA of the CDR3: TGTGCCAGCAGTGGGGGGGGCGCCCCGCAAGAGACCCAGTACTTC.

The gene calls are TRBV5-4 and TRBJ2-7; 12 positions agree with TRBD2. CDR1 is SGHNT and CDR2 is YYREEE in the germline V gene (reference sequence). V gave up 5 bases and J gave up 2 bases; unmatched junction bases: 5. This CDR3 is 15 amino acids long. The CDR3 coding sequence is TGTGCCAGCAGTCTGTCTAGCGGGAGGGCCTACGAGCAGTACTTC. Protein sequence: CASSLSSGRAYEQYF.

The chain couples TRBV6-5 to TRBJ1-2, with 10 bases aligning to TRBD1. This CDR3 has 16 amino acids. V lost 0 bases and J lost 7; bases outside the gene matches: 8. Germline CDR1 is MNHEY and CDR2 is SVGAGI. CDR3 sequence reads: CASSYSVGQGIRGYTF. The CDR3 DNA sequence: TGTGCCAGCAGTTACTCAGTGGGACAGGGGATTCGTGGCTACACCTTC.

The table lists this clone with a count of one. The genes are TRBV6-5 and TRBJ1-1; TRBD1 matches 7 bases. The germline CDR1 and CDR2 sequences are MNHEY and SVGAGI. V shed 7 bases and J 0 bases; nucleotides not matched to a gene: 5. CDR3 length: 14 amino acids. The CDR3 DNA reads TGTGCCAGCATCTCCGGGACAGTGAACACTGAAGCTTTCTTT. Amino acid sequence: CASISGTVNTEAFF.

The V gene is TRBV5-1, the J gene TRBJ2-3, with TRBD2 matching 14 bases. This CDR3 has 18 residues. The germline gives CDR1 SGHRS, CDR2 YFSETQ. V shed 4 bases and J 2 bases; nucleotides not matched to a gene: 9. As DNA, the CDR3 is TGCGCCAGCAGCAGGCGGGGACTAGCGGGAGTAAACACAGATACGCAGTATTTT. Translated: CASSRRGLAGVNTDTQYF.

The chain employs TRBV2 and TRBJ1-4; tentative D call: TRBD1 (5 bases). The CDR3 has 15 amino acids. V was pared by 4 bases and J by 3 bases, with 12 bases between. CDR1 and CDR2 from the germline V gene are SNHLY and FYNNEI. The CDR3: CASSGGGTANEKLFF. The CDR3 DNA reads TGTGCCAGCAGTGGTGGGGGGACTGCTAATGAAAAACTGTTTTTT.

About this clone itself: Sequence at one end of the junction differs from germline and may be a read error. The chain carries TRBV4-2 and TRBJ2-3; the match to TRBD2 covers 10 bases. The CDR3 has 17 residues. Germline assignment: CDR1 LGHNA and CDR2 YNFKEQ. The chain's CDR3 is CASSQEGSSGGTDTQYF. As DNA, the CDR3 is TGTGCCAGCAGCCAAGAGGGGTCTAGCGGGGGCACCGATACGCAGTATTTT.

V usage is TRBV7-8 and J usage is TRBJ1-2, with TRBD1 as a possible D gene (6 bases). This CDR3 region has 14 residues. Trimming pared 1 base from V and 2 bases from J, leaving 8 bases between. Germline CDR1 reads SGHVS; CDR2 reads FQNEAQ. The DNA for the CDR3 is TGTGCCAGCAGCTTAGGACAGGCCAACTATGGCTACACCTTC. Its protein is CASSLGQANYGYTF.

The genes are TRBV29-1 and TRBJ2-3; no definite D call. Germline CDR1 SQVTM, CDR2 ANQGSEA. There are 13 residues in the CDR3. Between the trimmed V and J ends, which lost 8 bases and 0 bases, there was a span of 12 bases. The CDR3 coding sequence is TGCAGCTCCATAGGGTTGAGCACAGATACGCAGTATTTT. The encoded protein is CSSIGLSTDTQYF.

CDR3 loop: CAWSSGTPSEAFF. DNA for the CDR3: TGTGCCTGGAGTTCCGGGACACCCAGTGAAGCTTTCTTT. The rearrangement uses TRBV30 and TRBJ1-1, with a weak D call TRBD1 (6 bases). The length of the CDR3 is 13 residues. Per germline, CDR1 GTSNPN and CDR2 SVGIG (reference sequence). The ends were cut back, 2 bases at V and 7 bases at J, with 14 bases in the middle.

The V gene is TRBV10-3, the J gene TRBJ2-1, with 8 bases aligning to TRBD1. The CDR3 runs 16 residues. Trimming cost V 3 bases and J 4 bases; bases outside gene matches: 8. Per the germline V gene, CDR1 is ENHRY and CDR2 is SYGVKD. The CDR3 region has the DNA TGTGCCATCAGTGACTCTAGAGGACAGGGATACAATGAGCAGTTCTTC. This codes for CAISDSRGQGYNEQFF.

The rearrangement links TRBV25-1 to TRBJ1-1, with D unclear. The CDR3 loop spans 11 amino acids. Trimming left V 5 bases short and J 6 bases short, with 7 bases between. In germline, CDR1 is MGHDK, CDR2 SYGVNS. CDR3 in DNA: TGTGCCAGCAGTACGGGTCCTGAAGCTTTCTTT. This encodes CASSTGPEAFF.

The CDR3 bases are TGCAGCGCAGGACAGGCCTACAATGAGCAGTTCTTC. This sequence encodes CSAGQAYNEQFF. V is TRBV29-1 and J is TRBJ2-1; 7 bases map to TRBD1. Germline values: CDR1 SQVTM, CDR2 ANQGSEA. The CDR3 has 12 residues. Trimming took 7 bases from V and 2 from J; bases not matched to a gene: 2.

The chain couples TRBV1 to TRBJ2-7; the table's D gene call, TRBD1, was not cross checked with the DNA. TRBV1 has pseudogene status. The CDR3 contains 13 residues. Here the CDR3 DNA reads TGCACCAGCAGCCCAACACACATGGACGAGCAGTACTTC. Its protein product is CTSSPTHMDEQYF.

V gene TRBV2 combines with J gene TRBJ1-2; 10 nucleotides match TRBD1. Germline loops: CDR1 SNHLY, CDR2 FYNNEI. The CDR3 consists of 15 residues. With V trimmed by 4 bases and J by 5 bases, 7 bases remained unmatched. The CDR3 nucleotides read TGTGCCAGCAGTGTGGGGGACAGGGGAGGGTATGGCTACACCTTC. Translation: CASSVGDRGGYGYTF.

The chain joins TRBV5-1 to TRBJ2-5; a weak D match, TRBD2 (5 bases). The CDR3 sequence is 16 residues long. Germline CDR1 SGHRS, CDR2 YFSETQ. Trimming removed 0 bases at V and 4 bases at J, with 16 bases between. CDR3 DNA: TGCGCCAGCAGCTTGGGCCGGGATTATGGAGGAGAGACCCAGTACTTC. This sequence encodes CASSLGRDYGGETQYF.

J is TRBJ2-1 and V is TRBV6-2 or TRBV6-3; D is uncertain. The germline V gene has CDR1 MNHEY and CDR2 SVGEGT. This CDR3 region has 16 residues. The ends were cut back, 5 bases at V and 0 bases at J, with 14 bases in the middle. This chain's CDR3 is CASSPKVGISYNEQFF. The CDR3 region has the DNA TGTGCCAGCAGTCCAAAGGTAGGGATCTCCTACAATGAGCAGTTCTTC.